This TCR beta chain was identified in a study of T-cell reconstitution after alpha-beta-depleted transplantation in children. The TCRbeta library was prepared with unique molecular identifiers. TCRdb reprocessed the PCR reads with MiXCR, giving one entry per CDR3 protein. The sample consists of 640,000 or so distinct CDR3 sequences, around 17% of them appearing once. V lost 1 base to trimming and J lost 6 bases, with 10 bases between them. The V gene's germline CDR1 is SGHVS and CDR2 FNYEAQ. This CDR3 has 15 amino acids. The chain has TRBV7-6 and TRBJ1-6; D is unresolved. The sequence derives from a human donor who donated a stem cell graft to a child with acute myeloid leukemia. Material: PBMCs from the stem cell graft donor, obtained from the stem cell graft. CDR3 bases: TGTGCCAGCAGCTTAGACGAGGGATTTAATTCACCCCTCCACTTT. It is translated as CASSLDEGFNSPLHF.